The sequence of this T cell receptor (beta chain) was determined in a study of early T cells in non-severe SARS-CoV-2 infection. Whole-study findings and limits: Lookups in VDJdb leaned toward anti-spike CD8 responses and missed private and CD4 specificities.

Germline trimming cut 3 bases from V and 8 bases from J; bases unmatched to any gene: 4. This CDR3 region has 14 residues. By share, this clonotype counts as medium-sized (0.01 to 0.1%). The target antigen is unknown. As part of library construction, unique molecular identifiers were attached to individual cDNA molecules. TCRdb re-derived calls from the 5' RACE reads in MiXCR, one entry per CDR3 protein. The sample holds about 16,000 distinct CDR3 sequences, about 4.8% seen once. The chain couples TRBV12-3 or TRBV12-4 to TRBJ1-4; 9 positions agree with TRBD1. This TCR came from an adult who was a healthcare worker with PCR-confirmed SARS-CoV-2 infection or an uninfected control (not recorded which). Source material: whole blood. CDR3 loop: CASSLRTGVEKLFF. For the CDR3, the DNA is TGTGCCAGCAGTTTGCGGACAGGGGTGGAAAAACTGTTTTTT.